This TCR beta chain came from a study of T cells in localized non-small cell lung cancer. Profiled with immunoSEQ multiplex PCR; TCRdb holds only in-frame clones, not every one. The table has around 1,900 clones, 26% seen once. This clone has more than one count but fewer than ten. Its antigen is not identified. General study points: A median 57 of the top 100 tumor clones appeared in adjacent lung. Elevated circulating T cell density in blood was associated with longer overall survival. As only one tumor region underwent sequencing, heterogeneity remains possible.

This CDR3 is 13 amino acids long. V was pared by 6 bases and J by 6 bases, with 14 bases between. Germline V lookup: CDR1 MNHGY, CDR2 SAAAGT. The TCR was taken from a female donor older than 55 with stage I lung adenocarcinoma. The rearrangement joins TRBV6-8 to TRBJ1-2; no firm D call. Source: normal lung tissue next to the tumor, taken before any cancer treatment. The CDR3 sequence is CASSNQEPNGYTF. The CDR3 DNA reads as TGTGCCAGCAGCAACCAGGAACCAAATGGCTACACCTTC.